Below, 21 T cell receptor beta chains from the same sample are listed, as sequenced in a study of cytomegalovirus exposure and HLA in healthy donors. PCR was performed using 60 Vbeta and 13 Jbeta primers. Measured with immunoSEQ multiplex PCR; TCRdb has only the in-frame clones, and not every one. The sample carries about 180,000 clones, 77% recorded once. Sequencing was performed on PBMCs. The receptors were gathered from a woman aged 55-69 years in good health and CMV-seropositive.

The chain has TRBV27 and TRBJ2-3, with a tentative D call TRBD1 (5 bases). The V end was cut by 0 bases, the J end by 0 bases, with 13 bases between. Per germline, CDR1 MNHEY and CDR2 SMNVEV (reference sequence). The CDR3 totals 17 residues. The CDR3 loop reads CASSLSRQRTSTDTQYF. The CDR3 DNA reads TGTGCCAGCAGTTTATCGAGACAGAGAACTAGCACAGATACGCAGTATTTT.

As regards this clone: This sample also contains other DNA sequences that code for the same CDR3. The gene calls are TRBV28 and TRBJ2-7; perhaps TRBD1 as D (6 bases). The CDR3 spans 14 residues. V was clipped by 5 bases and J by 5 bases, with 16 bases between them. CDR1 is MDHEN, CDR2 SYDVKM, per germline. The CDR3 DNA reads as TGTGCCAGCAGTCCCCGAAACAGGGAACACGAGCAGTACTTC. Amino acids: CASSPRNREHEQYF.

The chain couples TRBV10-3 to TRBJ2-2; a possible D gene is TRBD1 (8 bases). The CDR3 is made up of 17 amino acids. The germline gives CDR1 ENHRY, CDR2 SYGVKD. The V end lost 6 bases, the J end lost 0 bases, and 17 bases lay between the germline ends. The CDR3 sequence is CAISGRRQGPNTGELFF. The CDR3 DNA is TGTGCCATCAGCGGGAGGAGACAGGGGCCGAACACCGGGGAGCTGTTTTTT.

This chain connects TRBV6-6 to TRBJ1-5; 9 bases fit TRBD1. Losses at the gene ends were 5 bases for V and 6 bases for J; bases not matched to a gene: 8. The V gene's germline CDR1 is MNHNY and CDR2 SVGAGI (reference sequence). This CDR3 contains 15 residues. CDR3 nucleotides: TGTGCCAGCAGTGGCCCGGGACAGGGATCTCAGCCCCAGCATTTT. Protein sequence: CASSGPGQGSQPQHF.

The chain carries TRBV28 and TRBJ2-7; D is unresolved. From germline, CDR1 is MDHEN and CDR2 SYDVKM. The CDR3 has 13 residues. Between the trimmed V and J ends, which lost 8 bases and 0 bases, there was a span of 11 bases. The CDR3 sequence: CASCPGSSYEQYF. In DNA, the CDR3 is TGTGCCAGCTGTCCAGGTAGCTCCTACGAGCAGTACTTC.

CDR3 loop: CASSRDRVTEAFF. CDR3 DNA sequence: TGTGCCAGTAGTAGGGACAGGGTCACTGAAGCTTTCTTT. The V call is TRBV19, the J call TRBJ1-1; TRBD1 agrees at 9 bases. The trim removed 4 bases at V and 4 bases at J, leaving 1 base unmatched. The CDR3 is 13 residues long. The germline gives CDR1 LNHDA, CDR2 SQIVND (reference sequence).

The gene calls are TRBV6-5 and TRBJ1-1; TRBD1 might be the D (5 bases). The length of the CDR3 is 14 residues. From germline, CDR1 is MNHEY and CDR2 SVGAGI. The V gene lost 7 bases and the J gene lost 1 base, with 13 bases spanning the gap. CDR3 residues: CASNQWGGNTEAFF. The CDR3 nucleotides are TGTGCCAGCAATCAATGGGGGGGGAACACTGAAGCTTTCTTT.

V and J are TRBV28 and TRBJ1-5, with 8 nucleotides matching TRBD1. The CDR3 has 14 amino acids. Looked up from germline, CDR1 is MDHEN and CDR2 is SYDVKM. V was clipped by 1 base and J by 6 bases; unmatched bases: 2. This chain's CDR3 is CASSLFTGGQPQHF. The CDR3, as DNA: TGTGCCAGCAGTTTATTTACAGGGGGTCAGCCCCAGCATTTT.

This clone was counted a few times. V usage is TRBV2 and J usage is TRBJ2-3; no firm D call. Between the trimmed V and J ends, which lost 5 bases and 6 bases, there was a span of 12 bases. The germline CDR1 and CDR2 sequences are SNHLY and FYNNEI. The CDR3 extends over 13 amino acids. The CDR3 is CASSFSNGDTQYF. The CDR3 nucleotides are TGTGCCAGCAGTTTTAGTAACGGGGATACGCAGTATTTT.

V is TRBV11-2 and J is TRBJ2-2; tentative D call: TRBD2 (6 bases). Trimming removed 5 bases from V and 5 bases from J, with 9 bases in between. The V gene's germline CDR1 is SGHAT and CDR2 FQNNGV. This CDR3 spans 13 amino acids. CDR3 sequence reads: CASSLGRTGELFF. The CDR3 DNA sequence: TGTGCCAGCAGCCTAGGGAGGACCGGGGAGCTGTTTTTT.

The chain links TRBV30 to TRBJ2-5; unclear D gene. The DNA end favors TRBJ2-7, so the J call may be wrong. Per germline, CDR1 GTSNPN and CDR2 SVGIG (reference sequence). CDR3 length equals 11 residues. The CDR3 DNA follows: TGTGCCTGGAGTACCTTTTACGAGCAGTACTTC. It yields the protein CAWSTFYEQYF.

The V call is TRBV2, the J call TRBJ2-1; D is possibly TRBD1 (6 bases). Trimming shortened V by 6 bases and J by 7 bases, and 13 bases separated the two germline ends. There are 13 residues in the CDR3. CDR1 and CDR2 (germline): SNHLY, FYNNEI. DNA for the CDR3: TGTGCCAGCAGCCGGACAGCCTTGAATGAGCAGTTCTTC. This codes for CASSRTALNEQFF.

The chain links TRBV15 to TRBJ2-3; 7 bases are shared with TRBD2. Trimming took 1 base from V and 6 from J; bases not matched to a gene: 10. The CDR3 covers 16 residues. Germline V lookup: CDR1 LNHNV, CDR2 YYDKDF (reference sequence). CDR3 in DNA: TGTGCCACCAGCAGAGTCGGGGCGGGAGCTGGTGATACGCAGTATTTT. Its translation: CATSRVGAGAGDTQYF.

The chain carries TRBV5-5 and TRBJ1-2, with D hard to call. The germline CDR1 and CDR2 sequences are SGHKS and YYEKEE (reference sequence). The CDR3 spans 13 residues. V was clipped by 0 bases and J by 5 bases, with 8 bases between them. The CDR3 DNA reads TGTGCCAGCAGCTTGGCTGACAAGTATGGCTACACCTTC. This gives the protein CASSLADKYGYTF.

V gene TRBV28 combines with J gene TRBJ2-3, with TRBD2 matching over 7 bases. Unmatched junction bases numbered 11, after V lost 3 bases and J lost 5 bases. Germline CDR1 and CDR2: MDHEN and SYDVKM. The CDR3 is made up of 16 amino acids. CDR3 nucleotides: TGTGCCAGCAGTTTTGGTCTGCGGGGGATTGGAGATACGCAGTATTTT. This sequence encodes CASSFGLRGIGDTQYF.

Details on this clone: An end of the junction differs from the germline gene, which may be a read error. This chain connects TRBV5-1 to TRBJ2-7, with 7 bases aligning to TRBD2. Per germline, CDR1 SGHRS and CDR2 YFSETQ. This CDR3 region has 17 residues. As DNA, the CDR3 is TGCGCCAGAAGCTCCAATACCGGGAGGAGTTATCTATACGAGCAGTACTTC. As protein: CARSSNTGRSYLYEQYF.

The CDR3 spells CASSVFPTNQPQHF. In DNA form, the CDR3 reads TGTGCCAGCAGCGTATTCCCTACTAATCAGCCCCAGCATTTT. The chain joins TRBV9 to TRBJ1-5, with D hard to call. Deletions cut 1 base from V and 4 bases from J, with 9 bases between. Per germline, CDR1 SGDLS and CDR2 YYNGEE. This CDR3 contains 14 residues.

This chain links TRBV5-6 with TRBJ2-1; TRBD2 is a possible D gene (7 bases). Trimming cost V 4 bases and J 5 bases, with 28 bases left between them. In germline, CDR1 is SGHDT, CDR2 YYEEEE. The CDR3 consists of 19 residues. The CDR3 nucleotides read TGTGCCAGCAGCCCATGGACAGCACCGGGACTACTCTATCACAATGAGCAGTTCTTC. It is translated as CASSPWTAPGLLYHNEQFF.

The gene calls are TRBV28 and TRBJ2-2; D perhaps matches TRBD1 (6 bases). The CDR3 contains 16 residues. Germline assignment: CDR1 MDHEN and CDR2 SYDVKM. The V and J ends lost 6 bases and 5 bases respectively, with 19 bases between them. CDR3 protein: CASSERAQRGTGELFF. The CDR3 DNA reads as TGTGCCAGCAGCGAGAGAGCCCAGAGGGGGACCGGGGAGCTGTTTTTT.

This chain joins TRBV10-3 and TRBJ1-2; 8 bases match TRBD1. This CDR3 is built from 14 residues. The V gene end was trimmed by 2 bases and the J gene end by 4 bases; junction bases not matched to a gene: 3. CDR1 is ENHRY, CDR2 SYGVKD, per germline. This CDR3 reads CAISEDRGGYGYTF. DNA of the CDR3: TGTGCCATCAGTGAGGACAGGGGAGGCTATGGCTACACCTTC.

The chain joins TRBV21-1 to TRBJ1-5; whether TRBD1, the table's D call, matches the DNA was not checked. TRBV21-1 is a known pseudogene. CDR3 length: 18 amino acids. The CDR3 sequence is CASSSLGTGKRGNQPQHF. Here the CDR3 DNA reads TGTGCCAGCTCCTCCCTTGGGACAGGGAAGAGGGGCAATCAGCCCCAGCATTTT.